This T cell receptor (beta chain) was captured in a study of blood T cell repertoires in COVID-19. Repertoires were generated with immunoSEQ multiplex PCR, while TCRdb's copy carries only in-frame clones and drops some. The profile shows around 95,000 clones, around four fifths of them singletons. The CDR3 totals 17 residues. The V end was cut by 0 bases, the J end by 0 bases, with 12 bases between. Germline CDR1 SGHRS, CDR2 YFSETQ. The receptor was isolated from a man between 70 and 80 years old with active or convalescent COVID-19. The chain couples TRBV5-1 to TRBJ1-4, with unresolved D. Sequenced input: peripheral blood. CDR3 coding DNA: TGCGCCAGCAGCTTGGGAGGGAAGAGTGCAACTAATGAAAAACTGTTTTTT. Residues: CASSLGGKSATNEKLFF. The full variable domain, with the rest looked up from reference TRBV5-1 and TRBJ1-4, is KAGVTQTPRYLIKTRGQQVTLSCSPISGHRSVSWYQQTPGQGLQFLFEYFSETQRNKGNFPGRFSGRQFSNSRSEMNVSTLELGDSALYLCASSLGGKSATNEKLFFGSGTQLSVL.